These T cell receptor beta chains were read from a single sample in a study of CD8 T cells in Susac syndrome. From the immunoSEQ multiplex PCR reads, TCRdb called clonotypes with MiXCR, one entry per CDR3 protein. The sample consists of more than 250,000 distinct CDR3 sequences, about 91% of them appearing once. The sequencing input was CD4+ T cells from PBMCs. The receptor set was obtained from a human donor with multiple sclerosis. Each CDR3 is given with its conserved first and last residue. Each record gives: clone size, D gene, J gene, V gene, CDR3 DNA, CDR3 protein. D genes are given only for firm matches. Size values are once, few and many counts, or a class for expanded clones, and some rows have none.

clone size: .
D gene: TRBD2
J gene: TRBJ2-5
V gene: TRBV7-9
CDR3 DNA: TGTGCCAGCAGCCGCATGGGGCGGGGGTACCAAGAGACCCAGTACTTC
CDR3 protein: CASSRMGRGYQETQYF

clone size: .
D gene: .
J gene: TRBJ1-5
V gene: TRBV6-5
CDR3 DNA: TGTGCCAGCAGCTACGCAGGGTACAACCAGCCCCAGCATTTT
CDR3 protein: CASSYAGYNQPQHF

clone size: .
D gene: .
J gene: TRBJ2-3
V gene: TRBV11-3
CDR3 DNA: TGTGCCAGCAGCTCCGACTATCACAAAGGGGATACGCAGTATTTT
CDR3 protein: CASSSDYHKGDTQYF

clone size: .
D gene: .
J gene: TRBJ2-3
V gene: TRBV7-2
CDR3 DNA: TGTGCCAGCAGCTTAGGGTCGGGATTCACAGATACGCAGTATTTT
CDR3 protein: CASSLGSGFTDTQYF

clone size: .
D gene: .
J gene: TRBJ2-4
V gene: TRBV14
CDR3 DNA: TGTGCCAGCAGCCAAGATCGTCAGGGAAACATTCAGTACTTC
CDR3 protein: CASSQDRQGNIQYF

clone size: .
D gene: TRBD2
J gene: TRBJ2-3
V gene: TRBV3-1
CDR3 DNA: TGTGCCAGCAGCCGACTAGCGGTAGGCACAAATACGCAGTATTTT
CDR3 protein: CASSRLAVGTNTQYF

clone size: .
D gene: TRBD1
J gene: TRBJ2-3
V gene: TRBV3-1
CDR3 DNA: TGTGCCAGCAGCCAACTCGGACAGGGGGCTGTGGATACGCAGTATTTT
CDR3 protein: CASSQLGQGAVDTQYF

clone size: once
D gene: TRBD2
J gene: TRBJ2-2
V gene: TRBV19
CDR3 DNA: TGTGCCAGTAGCCTAGCGGGCTTAGACACCGGGGAGCTGTTTTTT
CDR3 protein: CASSLAGLDTGELFF

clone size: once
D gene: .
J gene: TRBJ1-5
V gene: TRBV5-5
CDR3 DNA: TGTGCCAGCAGCTCAGACCCCTTGGCGAGGCCCCAGCATTTT
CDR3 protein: CASSSDPLARPQHF

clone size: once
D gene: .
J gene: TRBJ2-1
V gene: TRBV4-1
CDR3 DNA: TGCGCCAGCAGCCAAGATCGCCAACTCCCCAGGAGCTCCTACAATGAGCAGTTCTTC
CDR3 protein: CASSQDRQLPRSSYNEQFF

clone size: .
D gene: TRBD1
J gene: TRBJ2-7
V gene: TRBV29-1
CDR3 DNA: TGCAGCGTTCAACGGGACAGGAGCTCCTACGAGCAGTACTTC
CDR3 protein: CSVQRDRSSYEQYF

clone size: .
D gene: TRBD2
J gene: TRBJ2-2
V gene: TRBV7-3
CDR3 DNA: TGTGCCAGCAGCGCTAGCGGGAGAGACACCGGGGAGCTGTTTTTT
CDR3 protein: CASSASGRDTGELFF

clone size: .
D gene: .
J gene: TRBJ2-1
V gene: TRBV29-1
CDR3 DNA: TGCAGCGTTGACAGGGGACCCTACAATGAGCAGTTCTTC
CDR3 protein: CSVDRGPYNEQFF

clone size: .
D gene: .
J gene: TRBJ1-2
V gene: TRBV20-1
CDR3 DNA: TGCAGTGCCCCCGGGACGGGTGGCTACACCTTC
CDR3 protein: CSAPGTGGYTF

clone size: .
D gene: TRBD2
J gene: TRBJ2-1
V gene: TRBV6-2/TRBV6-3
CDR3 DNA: TGTGCCAGCACGTTTCCGGGGACTAGCGGCAATGAGCAGTTCTTC
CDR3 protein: CASTFPGTSGNEQFF

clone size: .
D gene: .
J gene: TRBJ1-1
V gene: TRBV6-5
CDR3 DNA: TGTGCCAGCAGTTACGATAGCCTGATGACTGAAGCTTTCTTT
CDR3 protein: CASSYDSLMTEAFF

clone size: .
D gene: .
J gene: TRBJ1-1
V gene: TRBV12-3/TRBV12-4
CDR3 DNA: TGTGCCAGCAGTTTCATGGGTTCTGAAGCTTTCTTT
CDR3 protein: CASSFMGSEAFF

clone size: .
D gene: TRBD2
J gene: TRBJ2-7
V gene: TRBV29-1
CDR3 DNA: TGCAGCGTTGCGCTGGTAGCGGGGGGGCTCTCCTACGAGCAGTACTTC
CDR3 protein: CSVALVAGGLSYEQYF

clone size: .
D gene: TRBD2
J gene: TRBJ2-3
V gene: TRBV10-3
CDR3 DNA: TGTGCCATCAGCCGGGGACTAGCGGGAGGGCGTGCAACAGATACGCAGTATTTT
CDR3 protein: CAISRGLAGGRATDTQYF

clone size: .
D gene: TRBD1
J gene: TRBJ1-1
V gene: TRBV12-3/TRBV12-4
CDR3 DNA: TGTGCCAGCAGTTTGGGACAGCCCCCCGGGAACACTGAAGCTTTCTTT
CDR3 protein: CASSLGQPPGNTEAFF

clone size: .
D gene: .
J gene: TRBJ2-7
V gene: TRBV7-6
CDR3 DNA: TGTGCCAGCAGCTTAAGCGGCCTCCCCTCCTACGAGCAGTACTTC
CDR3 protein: CASSLSGLPSYEQYF

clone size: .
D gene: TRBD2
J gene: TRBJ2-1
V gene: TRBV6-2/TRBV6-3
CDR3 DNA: TGTGCCAGCAGTTACTCGGGGACTAGCGGCGACAATGAGCAGTTCTTC
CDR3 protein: CASSYSGTSGDNEQFF

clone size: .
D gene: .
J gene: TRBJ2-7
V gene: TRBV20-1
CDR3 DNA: TGCAGTGCCAACCCCGGGACACCCATTAACGAGCAGTACTTC
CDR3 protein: CSANPGTPINEQYF

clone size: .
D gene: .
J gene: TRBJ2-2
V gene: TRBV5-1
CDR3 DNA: TGCGCCAGCAGTTCGCTCGGACAGCTCACCGCCGGGGAGCTGTTTTTT
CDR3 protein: CASSSLGQLTAGELFF

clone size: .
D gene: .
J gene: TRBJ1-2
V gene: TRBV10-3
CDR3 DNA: TGTGCCATCAGTGAGTCGGGGGACGGGAGTAACTATGGCTACACCTTC
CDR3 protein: CAISESGDGSNYGYTF

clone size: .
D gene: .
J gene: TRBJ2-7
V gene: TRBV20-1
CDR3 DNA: TGCAGTGCTAGACCTCAGGGGCGCTACGAGCAGTACTTC
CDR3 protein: CSARPQGRYEQYF

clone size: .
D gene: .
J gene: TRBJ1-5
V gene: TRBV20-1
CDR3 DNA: TGCAGTGCCAAAAGGACGGATAGCAATCAGCCCCAGCATTTT
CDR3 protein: CSAKRTDSNQPQHF

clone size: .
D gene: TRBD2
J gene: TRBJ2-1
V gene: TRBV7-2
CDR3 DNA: TGTGCCAGCAGCTCCATTAGCGGGGGCCTCAATGAGCAGTTCTTC
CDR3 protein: CASSSISGGLNEQFF

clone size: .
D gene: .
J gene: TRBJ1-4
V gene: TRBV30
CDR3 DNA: TGTGCCTGGAGACGGAGGACTAATGAAAAACTGTTTTTT
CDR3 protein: CAWRRRTNEKLFF

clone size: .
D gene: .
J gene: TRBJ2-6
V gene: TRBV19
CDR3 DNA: TGTGCCAGTAGTCATGATCGCTCTGGGGCCAACGTCCTGACTTTC
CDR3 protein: CASSHDRSGANVLTF

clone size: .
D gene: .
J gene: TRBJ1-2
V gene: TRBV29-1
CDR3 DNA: TGCAGCGTCATGCAGGGTGGAGGCTACACCTTC
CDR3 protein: CSVMQGGGYTF

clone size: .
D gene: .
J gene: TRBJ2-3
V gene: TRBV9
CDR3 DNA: TGTGCCAGCAGCGTAGGGGACACCCGTCCGGATACGCAGTATTTT
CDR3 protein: CASSVGDTRPDTQYF

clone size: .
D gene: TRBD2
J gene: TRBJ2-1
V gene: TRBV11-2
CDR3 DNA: TGTGCCAGCAGCTTGGCCCTAGCGGGAGTTGGTGAGCAGTTCTTC
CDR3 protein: CASSLALAGVGEQFF

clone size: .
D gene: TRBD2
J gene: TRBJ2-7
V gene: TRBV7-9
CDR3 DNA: TGTGCCAGCAGCTCCGCGGGGGTTTCGGAGCAGTACTTC
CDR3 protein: CASSSAGVSEQYF

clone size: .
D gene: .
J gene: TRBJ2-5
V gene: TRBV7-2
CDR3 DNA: TGTGCCAGCAGCGCCGTCTCAGAGACCCAGTACTTC
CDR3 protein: CASSAVSETQYF

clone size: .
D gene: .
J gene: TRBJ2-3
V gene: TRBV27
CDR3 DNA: TGTGCCAGCAGTTTGGCCAGGGGGGCGGATACGCAGTATTTT
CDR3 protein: CASSLARGADTQYF

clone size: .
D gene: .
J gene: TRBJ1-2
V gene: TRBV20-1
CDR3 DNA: TGCAGTGCTGAACAGGGAGGATATGGCTACACCTTC
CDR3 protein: CSAEQGGYGYTF

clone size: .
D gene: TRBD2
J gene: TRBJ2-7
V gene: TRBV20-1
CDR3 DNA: TGCAGTGCAGCTACTAGCGGGGTTACCTACGAGCAGTACTTC
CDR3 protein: CSAATSGVTYEQYF

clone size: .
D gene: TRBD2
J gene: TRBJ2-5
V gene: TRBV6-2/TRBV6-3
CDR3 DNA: TGTGCCAGCACACCCCCCCTAACCAGCGGGATCGGAGAGACCCAGTACTTC
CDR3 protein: CASTPPLTSGIGETQYF

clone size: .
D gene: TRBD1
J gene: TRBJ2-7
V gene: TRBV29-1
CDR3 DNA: TGCAGCGTTGTCACCGGGACAGCCGTCTACGAGCAGTACTTC
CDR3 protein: CSVVTGTAVYEQYF

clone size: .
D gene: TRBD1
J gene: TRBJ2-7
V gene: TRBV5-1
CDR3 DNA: TGCGCCAGCAGCTCATCACAGGGGTCGACCTACGAGCAGTACTTC
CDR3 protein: CASSSSQGSTYEQYF

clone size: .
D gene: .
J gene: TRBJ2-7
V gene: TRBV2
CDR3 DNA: TGTGCCAGCAGTGAACGGAGCCGGGCCCTCACCTACGAGCAGTACTTC
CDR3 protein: CASSERSRALTYEQYF

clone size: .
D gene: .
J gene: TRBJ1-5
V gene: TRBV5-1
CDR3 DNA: TGCGCCAGCAGTCGGGTGGCCGGGCAGCCCCAGCATTTT
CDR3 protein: CASSRVAGQPQHF